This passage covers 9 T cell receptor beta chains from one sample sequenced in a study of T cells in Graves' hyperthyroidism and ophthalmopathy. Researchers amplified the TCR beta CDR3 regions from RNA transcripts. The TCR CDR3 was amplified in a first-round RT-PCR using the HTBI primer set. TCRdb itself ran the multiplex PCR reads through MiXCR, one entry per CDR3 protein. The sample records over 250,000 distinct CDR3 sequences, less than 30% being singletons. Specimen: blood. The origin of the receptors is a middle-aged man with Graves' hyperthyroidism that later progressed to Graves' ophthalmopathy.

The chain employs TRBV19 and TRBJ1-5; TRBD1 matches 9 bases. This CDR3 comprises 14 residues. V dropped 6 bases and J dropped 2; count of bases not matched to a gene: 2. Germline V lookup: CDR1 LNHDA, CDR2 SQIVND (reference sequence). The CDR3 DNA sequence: TGTGCCAGTAGCAGGGACAGGGGCAATCAGCCCCAGCATTTT. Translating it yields CASSRDRGNQPQHF.

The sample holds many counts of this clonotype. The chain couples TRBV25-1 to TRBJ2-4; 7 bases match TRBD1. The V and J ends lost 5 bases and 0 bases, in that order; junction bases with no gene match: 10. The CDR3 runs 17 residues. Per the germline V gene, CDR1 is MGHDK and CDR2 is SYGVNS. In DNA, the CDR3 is TGTGCCAGCAGTCCTAACAGGGGAACCTTAGCCAAAAACATTCAGTACTTC. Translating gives CASSPNRGTLAKNIQYF. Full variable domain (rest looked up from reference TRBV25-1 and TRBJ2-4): EADIYQTPRYLVIGTGKKITLECSQTMGHDKMYWYQQDPGMELHLIHYSYGVNSTEKGDLSSESTVSRIRTEHFPLTLESARPSHTSQYLCASSPNRGTLAKNIQYFGAGTRLSVL.

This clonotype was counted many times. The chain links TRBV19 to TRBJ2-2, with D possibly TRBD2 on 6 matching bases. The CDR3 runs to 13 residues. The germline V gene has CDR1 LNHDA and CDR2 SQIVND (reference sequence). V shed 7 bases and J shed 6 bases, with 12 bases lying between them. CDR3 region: CASTYRGSGELFF. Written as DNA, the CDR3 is TGTGCCAGTACTTACCGGGGGTCCGGGGAGCTGTTTTTT.

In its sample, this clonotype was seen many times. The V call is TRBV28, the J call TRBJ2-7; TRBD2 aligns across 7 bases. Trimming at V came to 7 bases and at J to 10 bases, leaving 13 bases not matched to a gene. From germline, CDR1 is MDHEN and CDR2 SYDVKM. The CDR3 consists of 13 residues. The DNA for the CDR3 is TGTGCCAGCACAAGGCTAGCGGCGTTTCCCCAGTACTTC. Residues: CASTRLAAFPQYF.

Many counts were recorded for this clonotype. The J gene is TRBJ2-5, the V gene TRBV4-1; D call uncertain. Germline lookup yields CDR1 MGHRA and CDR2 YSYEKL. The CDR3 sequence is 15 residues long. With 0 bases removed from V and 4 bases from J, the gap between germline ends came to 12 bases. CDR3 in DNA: TGCGCCAGCAGCCAAGATACCGGTCTAGGAGAGACCCAGTACTTC. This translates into CASSQDTGLGETQYF.

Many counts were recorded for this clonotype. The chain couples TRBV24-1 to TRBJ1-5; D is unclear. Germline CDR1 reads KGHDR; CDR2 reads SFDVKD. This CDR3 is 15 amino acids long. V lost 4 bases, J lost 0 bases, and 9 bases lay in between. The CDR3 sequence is CATSEVGDSNQPQHF. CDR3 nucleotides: TGTGCCACCAGTGAAGTCGGGGATAGCAATCAGCCCCAGCATTTT.

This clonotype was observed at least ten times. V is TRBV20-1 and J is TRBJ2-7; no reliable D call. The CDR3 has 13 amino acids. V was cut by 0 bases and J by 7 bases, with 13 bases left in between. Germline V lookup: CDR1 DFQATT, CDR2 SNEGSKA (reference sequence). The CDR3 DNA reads TGCAGTGCTAGAGATCTTAATGGTGGGGAGCAGTACTTC. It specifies CSARDLNGGEQYF.

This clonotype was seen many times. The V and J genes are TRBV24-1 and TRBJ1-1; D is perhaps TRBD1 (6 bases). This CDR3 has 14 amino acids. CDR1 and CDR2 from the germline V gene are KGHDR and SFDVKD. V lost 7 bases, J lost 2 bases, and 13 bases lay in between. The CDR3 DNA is TGTGCCACCAGCGTTGGGGGCTCAAACACTGAAGCTTTCTTT. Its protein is CATSVGGSNTEAFF.

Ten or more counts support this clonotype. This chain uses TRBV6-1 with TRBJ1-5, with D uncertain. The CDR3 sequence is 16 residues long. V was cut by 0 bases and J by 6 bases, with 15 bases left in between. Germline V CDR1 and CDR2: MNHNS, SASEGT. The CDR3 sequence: CASSEAGTREGQPQHF. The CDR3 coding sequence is TGTGCCAGCAGTGAAGCAGGTACAAGGGAGGGTCAGCCCCAGCATTTT.